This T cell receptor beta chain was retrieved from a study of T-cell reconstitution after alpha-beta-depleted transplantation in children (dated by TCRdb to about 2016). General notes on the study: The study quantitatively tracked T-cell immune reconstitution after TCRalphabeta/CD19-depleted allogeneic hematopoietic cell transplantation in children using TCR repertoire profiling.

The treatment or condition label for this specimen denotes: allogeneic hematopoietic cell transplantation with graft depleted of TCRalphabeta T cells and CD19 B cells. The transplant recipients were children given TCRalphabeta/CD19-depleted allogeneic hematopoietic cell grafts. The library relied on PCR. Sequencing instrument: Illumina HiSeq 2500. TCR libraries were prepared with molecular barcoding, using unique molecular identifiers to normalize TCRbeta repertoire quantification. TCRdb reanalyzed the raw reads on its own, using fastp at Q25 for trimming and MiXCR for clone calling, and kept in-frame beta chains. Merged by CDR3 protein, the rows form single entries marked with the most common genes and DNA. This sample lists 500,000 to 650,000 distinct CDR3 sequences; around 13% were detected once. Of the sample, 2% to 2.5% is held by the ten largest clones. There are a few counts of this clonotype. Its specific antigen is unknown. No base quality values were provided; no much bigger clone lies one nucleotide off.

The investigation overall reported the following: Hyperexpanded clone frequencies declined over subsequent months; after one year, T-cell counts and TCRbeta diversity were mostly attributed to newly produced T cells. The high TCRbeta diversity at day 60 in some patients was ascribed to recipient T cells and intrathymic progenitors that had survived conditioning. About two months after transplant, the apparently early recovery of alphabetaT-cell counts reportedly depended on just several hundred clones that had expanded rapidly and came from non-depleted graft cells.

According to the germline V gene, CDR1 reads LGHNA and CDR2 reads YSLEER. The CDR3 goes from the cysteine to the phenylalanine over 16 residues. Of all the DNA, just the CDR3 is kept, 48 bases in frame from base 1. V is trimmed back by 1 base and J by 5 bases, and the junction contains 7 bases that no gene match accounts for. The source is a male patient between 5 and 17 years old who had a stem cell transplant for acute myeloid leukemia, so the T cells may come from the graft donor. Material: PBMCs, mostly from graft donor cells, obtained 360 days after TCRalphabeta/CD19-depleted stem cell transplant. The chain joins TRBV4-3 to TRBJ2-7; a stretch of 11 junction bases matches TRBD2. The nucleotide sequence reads TGCGCCAGCAGCCAAGGAGGCTTAGCGGGAGGGCACGAGCAGTACTTC. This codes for CASSQGGLAGGHEQYF.